Listed below are T cell receptor beta chains from one sample, sequenced in a study of beta chain features in type 1 diabetes. The table came from immunoSEQ multiplex PCR; TCRdb's copy has only in-frame clones and leaves some out. Of about 190,000 clones listed, roughly 8% are singletons. The sample was central memory CD4+ T cells from blood. The receptor source for this set is a man younger than 35 with type 1 diabetes. Each CDR3 is given with its conserved first and last residue. Each record gives: D gene, CDR3 length, V gene, CDR3 protein. A D gene is named only where the DNA matches it firmly.

D gene: .; CDR3 length: 12; V gene: TRBV11-3; CDR3 protein: CASTTWRNEQFF
D gene: .; CDR3 length: 14; V gene: TRBV29-1; CDR3 protein: CSVRGVVGLDTQYF
D gene: .; CDR3 length: 11; V gene: TRBV29-1; CDR3 protein: CSVGGGYGYTF
D gene: .; CDR3 length: 14; V gene: TRBV5-4; CDR3 protein: CASSLVARRDEQFF
D gene: TRBD2; CDR3 length: 20; V gene: TRBV4-2; CDR3 protein: CASSQRFGLAGEGGLDEQFF
D gene: .; CDR3 length: 15; V gene: TRBV4-3; CDR3 protein: CASSQEETQNTEAFF
D gene: .; CDR3 length: 16; V gene: TRBV19; CDR3 protein: CASSGAQGWPNQPQHF
D gene: .; CDR3 length: 15; V gene: TRBV19; CDR3 protein: CASSRQAEALGGYTF
D gene: .; CDR3 length: 13; V gene: TRBV9; CDR3 protein: CASSVGNLHEQFF
D gene: .; CDR3 length: 14; V gene: TRBV7-2; CDR3 protein: CASSLGPGDYEQYF
D gene: TRBD1; CDR3 length: 15; V gene: TRBV19; CDR3 protein: CASGIPGQGSSGYTF
D gene: TRBD1; CDR3 length: 14; V gene: TRBV4-3; CDR3 protein: CASSQESGGTEAFF
D gene: TRBD1; CDR3 length: 17; V gene: TRBV2; CDR3 protein: CASTNDRDSNSNQPQHF
D gene: TRBD2; CDR3 length: 17; V gene: TRBV5-6; CDR3 protein: CASSLSGTSVYVETQYF
D gene: TRBD1; CDR3 length: 13; V gene: TRBV5-8; CDR3 protein: CASSSGQGGEQYF
D gene: .; CDR3 length: 14; V gene: TRBV28; CDR3 protein: CASSPARAGRQAFF
D gene: TRBD2; CDR3 length: 17; V gene: TRBV7-9; CDR3 protein: CASSFKLLAGGLNEQFF
D gene: TRBD2; CDR3 length: 16; V gene: TRBV29-1; CDR3 protein: CSVVELAGAFSYEQYF
D gene: .; CDR3 length: 12; V gene: TRBV29-1; CDR3 protein: CSVSSVQETQYF
D gene: .; CDR3 length: 14; V gene: TRBV5-5; CDR3 protein: CASSFQISTDTQYF
D gene: .; CDR3 length: 15; V gene: TRBV28; CDR3 protein: CASRLGAANTGELFF
D gene: .; CDR3 length: 14; V gene: TRBV11-1; CDR3 protein: CASSPAGTYNEQFF
D gene: .; CDR3 length: 15; V gene: TRBV5-1; CDR3 protein: CASSLSTGATGELFF
D gene: TRBD1; CDR3 length: 15; V gene: TRBV2; CDR3 protein: CASSERTGGNQPQHF
D gene: TRBD2; CDR3 length: 15; V gene: TRBV7-9; CDR3 protein: CASSLASGSGETQYF
D gene: .; CDR3 length: 15; V gene: TRBV5-6; CDR3 protein: CASSPRGDYNSPLHF
D gene: TRBD2; CDR3 length: 15; V gene: TRBV5-1; CDR3 protein: CASSSLAGGGYEQYF
D gene: .; CDR3 length: 14; V gene: TRBV28; CDR3 protein: CASSYVRGAHGYTF
D gene: TRBD1; CDR3 length: 18; V gene: TRBV4-2; CDR3 protein: CASSQEPADRRYTGELFF
D gene: TRBD1; CDR3 length: 13; V gene: TRBV6-4; CDR3 protein: CASRRTGNTEAFF
D gene: TRBD2; CDR3 length: 20; V gene: TRBV4-2; CDR3 protein: CASSQEIRSGRAFRSYEQYF
D gene: .; CDR3 length: 16; V gene: TRBV5-4; CDR3 protein: CASSRGSQGFSYEQYF
D gene: .; CDR3 length: 14; V gene: TRBV5-1; CDR3 protein: CASSFGGGDSPLHF
D gene: .; CDR3 length: 12; V gene: TRBV30; CDR3 protein: CAWSRETRGEYF
D gene: TRBD1; CDR3 length: 14; V gene: TRBV11-1; CDR3 protein: CASSSPDRGAGYTF
D gene: .; CDR3 length: 13; V gene: TRBV15; CDR3 protein: CATSRDRVETQYF
D gene: .; CDR3 length: 15; V gene: TRBV7-2; CDR3 protein: CASSLQLGSTDTQYF
D gene: TRBD1; CDR3 length: 15; V gene: TRBV29-1; CDR3 protein: CSVVRGTGGGNEQFF
D gene: TRBD1; CDR3 length: 13; V gene: TRBV4-2; CDR3 protein: CASSHEDRGEQFF
D gene: .; CDR3 length: 14; V gene: TRBV7-6; CDR3 protein: CASSLAGGGETQYF
D gene: TRBD2; CDR3 length: 16; V gene: TRBV7-2; CDR3 protein: CASSPAGGTNTGELFF
D gene: .; CDR3 length: 15; V gene: TRBV5-1; CDR3 protein: CASTDPRQGGTEAFF